The clone carrying this TCR beta chain was detected only a few times. This table comes from immunoSEQ multiplex PCR, and its TCRdb copy is limited to in-frame clones, with some not included. Of 290,000 or so clones listed, roughly 86% are singletons. This specimen belongs to a study of Ad26.COV2.S vaccination and SARS-CoV-2 variants. As to treatment: over 15 received Ad26.COV2.S at low or high dose, single or two shots; roughly five received placebo; per-sample allocation not given. Sampling took place 63 days after the first vaccine or placebo injection. The clonotype originates from a person aged 18-60 years who received the Ad26.COV2.S COVID-19 vaccine or a placebo. The sample here was peripheral blood, taken in a trial of Ad26.COV2.S vaccine versus placebo.

The CDR3 sequence is CASRTPRGGGELFF. The CDR3 region has the DNA TGTGCCAGCAGAACTCCCAGAGGCGGGGGGGAGCTGTTTTTT. The genes are TRBV2 and TRBJ2-2; D possibly corresponds to TRBD2 (5 bases). V lost 6 bases, J lost 8 bases, and 16 bases lay in between. This CDR3 comprises 14 residues. CDR1 and CDR2 from the germline V gene are SNHLY and FYNNEI.